A single sample is the source of the 5 T cell receptor beta chains below, sequenced in a study of spatial heterogeneity in lung cancer. Study conclusions and caveats: The study found that expanded intratumoral alpha and beta TCR counts tracked tumor mutation counts.

These receptors have no known antigen. In TCRdb, the 5' RACE reads were re-called with MiXCR into one record per CDR3 protein. Seen here are approximately 11,000 distinct CDR3 sequences, 4.5% to 6.5% observed once, and the top ten hold over 10%. Time point noted: sample taken at primary tumor resection. This specimen was lung tumor tissue, taken at surgery. These receptors were taken from a male donor with early-stage non-small cell lung cancer.

This clonotype was counted ten times or more. The library was built for alpha chains, so this beta chain is an off-target read and its size means little. This sequence joins TRBV3-1 and TRBJ2-3, with no clear D. V gave up 6 bases and J gave up 2 bases, with 12 bases separating them. Per the germline V gene, CDR1 is LGHDT and CDR2 is YNNKEL (reference sequence). The CDR3 length is 14 residues. Here the CDR3 DNA reads TGTGCCAGCAGTCCCTCGGCAGCCACAGATACGCAGTATTTT. It encodes CASSPSAATDTQYF.

In its sample, this clonotype was seen many times. As an off-target read in a library built for alpha chains, this beta chain has a frequency of little significance. V is TRBV27 and J is TRBJ2-2; tentatively, D is TRBD1 (5 bases). Per germline, CDR1 MNHEY and CDR2 SMNVEV (reference sequence). This CDR3 is built from 18 residues. Trimming pared 3 bases from V and 0 bases from J, leaving 17 bases between. For the CDR3, the DNA is TGTGCCAGCAGTTTCCTTGGGTATCAGGGATCGAACACCGGGGAGCTGTTTTTT. Translating gives CASSFLGYQGSNTGELFF.

This clonotype has ten or more counts. A library prepared for alpha chains yielded this beta chain as an off-target read; its size is of little meaning. The chain links TRBV11-1 to TRBJ2-1, with D tentatively TRBD2 (5 bases). V lost 5 bases to trimming and J lost 6 bases, with 11 bases between them. CDR1 is SGHAT, CDR2 FQDESV, per germline (reference sequence). The CDR3 totals 13 residues. The CDR3: CASSLMRANEQFF. The CDR3 nucleotides read TGTGCCAGCAGCCTTATGCGGGCCAATGAGCAGTTCTTC.

The sample holds many counts of this clonotype. Found in a library prepared for alpha chains, this beta chain is an off-target read, and its abundance has little meaning. The chain joins TRBV20-1 to TRBJ2-1, with 13 bases that match TRBD2. V gave up 6 bases and J gave up 1 base; unmatched junction bases: 3. The CDR3 has 15 amino acids. Germline loops: CDR1 DFQATT, CDR2 SNEGSKA (reference sequence). CDR3 DNA: TGCAGTGCCAGGGGACTAGCGGGGTCCTACAATGAGCAGTTCTTC. Its protein product is CSARGLAGSYNEQFF.

This clonotype was observed many times. This beta chain lies outside the target of a library built for alpha chains; its clone size means little. This chain uses TRBV7-2 with TRBJ1-6; 8 nucleotides line up with TRBD1. The CDR3 spans 15 residues. Germline V gene data show CDR1 as SGHTA and CDR2 as FQGNSA. The ends lost 4 bases at V and 9 bases at J; junction bases unmatched: 8. CDR3 residues: CASSSSGTGFSPLHF. CDR3 in DNA: TGTGCCAGCAGCTCTTCCGGGACAGGTTTTTCACCCCTCCACTTT.